These 14 T cell receptor beta chains originate from one sample sequenced in a study of blood T cell repertoires in COVID-19. The assay was immunoSEQ multiplex PCR, and TCRdb's table has in-frame clones only and misses some. The sample records about 80,000 clones, 75% to 85% being singletons. What was sequenced was peripheral blood. These receptors were taken from a woman aged 40 to 50 with active or convalescent COVID-19.

This sequence joins TRBV4-3 and TRBJ1-6, with a possible D match to TRBD1 (5 bases). The CDR3 length is 13 residues. Germline CDR1 is LGHNA and CDR2 is YSLEER. V lost 0 bases and J 9 bases, leaving 6 bases between the germline ends. This CDR3 is CASSQDQGSPLHF. The CDR3 DNA follows: TGCGCCAGCAGCCAAGATCAGGGTTCACCCCTCCACTTT.

The chain carries TRBV7-2 and TRBJ1-1; tentatively, D is TRBD1 (5 bases). This CDR3 spans 16 amino acids. CDR1 is SGHTA, CDR2 FQGNSA, per germline. The V end was cut by 3 bases, the J end by 1 base, with 15 bases between. The CDR3 reads CASSFRGLAWNTEAFF. CDR3 in DNA: TGTGCCAGCAGCTTTCGGGGGTTAGCTTGGAACACTGAAGCTTTCTTT.

This chain connects TRBV28 to TRBJ1-4, with D hard to call. Germline V gives CDR1 MDHEN, CDR2 SYDVKM. The ends were cut back, 6 bases at V and 4 bases at J, with 12 bases in the middle. CDR3 size: 14 residues. In nucleotides, the CDR3 is TGTGCCAGCAGGAATCCAGGCAATAATGAAAAACTGTTTTTT. Residues: CASRNPGNNEKLFF.

The V gene is TRBV5-1, the J gene TRBJ2-3, with D uncertain. CDR1 and CDR2 (germline): SGHRS, YFSETQ. Deletions cut 0 bases from V and 0 bases from J, with 5 bases between. The CDR3 sequence is 14 residues long. The CDR3 DNA reads as TGCGCCAGCAGCTTGGCGCGAAGCACAGATACGCAGTATTTT. Amino acids: CASSLARSTDTQYF.

The chain combines TRBV6-6 with TRBJ1-3; D might be TRBD1 (6 bases). The CDR3 covers 16 residues. The V end was cut by 2 bases, the J end by 3 bases, with 14 bases between. Germline V gene lookup returns CDR1 MNHNY and CDR2 SVGAGI (reference sequence). CDR3: CASSYGGGANGNTIYF. The CDR3, as DNA: TGTGCCAGCAGTTACGGTGGGGGGGCAAATGGAAACACCATATATTTT.

Comment on this clone: Other DNA variants within this sample encode the same CDR3. The chain links TRBV10-3 to TRBJ1-2; the match to TRBD1 covers 9 bases. The CDR3 sequence is 14 residues long. CDR1 is ENHRY, CDR2 SYGVKD, per germline. V shed 0 bases and J 4 bases; nucleotides not matched to a gene: 0. DNA of the CDR3: TGTGCCATCAGTGAGTCGGACAGGGGCTATGGCTACACCTTC. Encoded protein: CAISESDRGYGYTF.

V gene TRBV12-3 or TRBV12-4 combines with J gene TRBJ1-1; D is unclear. The CDR3 is made up of 12 amino acids. Trimming shortened V by 1 base and J by 11 bases, and 11 bases separated the two germline ends. DNA of the CDR3: TGTGCCAGCAGTTTAGTTCCTGTACTTGCTTTCTTT. Translating gives CASSLVPVLAFF.

This clone was seen a single time. J is TRBJ1-5 and V is TRBV7-9, with a weak D call TRBD1 (5 bases). V lost 2 bases to trimming and J lost 6 bases, with 8 bases between them. CDR3 length: 13 residues. Germline loops: CDR1 SEHNR, CDR2 FQNEAQ (reference sequence). CDR3 in DNA: TGTGCCAGCAGCTTACAGGGTACTCAGCCCCAGCATTTT. It codes for CASSLQGTQPQHF.

The chain uses TRBV28 and TRBJ2-2; 8 nucleotides agree with TRBD2. Germline trimming cut 6 bases from V and 6 bases from J; bases unmatched to any gene: 6. The CDR3 consists of 14 residues. CDR1 MDHEN and CDR2 SYDVKM come from the germline V gene. In nucleotides, the CDR3 is TGTGCCAGCAGAGGAGCGGGAGCGGCCGGGGAGCTGTTTTTT. Amino acids: CASRGAGAAGELFF.

The chain joins TRBV24-1 to TRBJ2-1; 8 nucleotides match TRBD2. Looked up from germline, CDR1 is KGHDR and CDR2 is SFDVKD. With 3 bases clipped from V and 4 bases from J, the junction kept 7 bases outside the gene matches. The CDR3 spans 16 residues. CDR3 in DNA: TGTGCCACCAGTGATGTGGGACTAGGATATTACAATGAGCAGTTCTTC. Its protein product is CATSDVGLGYYNEQFF.

Worth noting for this clone: The sample contains more than one DNA sequence encoding this CDR3. This chain links TRBV18 with TRBJ1-5; 7 bases agree with TRBD1. The germline V gene has CDR1 KGHSH and CDR2 LQKENI. The V and J ends lost 3 bases and 4 bases, in that order; junction bases with no gene match: 0. The CDR3 consists of 13 residues. The CDR3 DNA follows: TGTGCCAGCTCACCGACAGGGAATCAGCCCCAGCATTTT. Translated, it gives CASSPTGNQPQHF.

The chain links TRBV5-1 to TRBJ1-5; 7 nucleotides agree with TRBD1. From germline, CDR1 is SGHRS and CDR2 YFSETQ. The V and J ends lost 0 bases and 4 bases, in that order; junction bases with no gene match: 1. This CDR3 has 14 residues. In nucleotides, the CDR3 is TGCGCCAGCAGCTTGGAGGGACAGAATCAGCCCCAGCATTTT. The encoded protein is CASSLEGQNQPQHF.

The chain uses TRBV5-6 and TRBJ1-4; 9 bases agree with TRBD1. V gave up 0 bases and J gave up 8 bases; unmatched junction bases: 2. CDR1 SGHDT and CDR2 YYEEEE come from the germline V gene. The CDR3 loop spans 14 amino acids. The CDR3 nucleotides read TGTGCCAGCAGCTTGGACAGGGGGCAGGAAAAACTGTTTTTT. It is translated as CASSLDRGQEKLFF.

This clone was counted a single time. The chain carries TRBV25-1 and TRBJ1-4; possibly TRBD1 for D (6 bases). Germline CDR1 is MGHDK and CDR2 is SYGVNS. Trimming shortened V by 3 bases and J by 5 bases, and 16 bases separated the two germline ends. The CDR3 is 16 residues long. The CDR3 spells CASSEILTGFNEKLFF. The CDR3 nucleotides read TGTGCCAGCAGTGAGATCCTGACAGGCTTCAATGAAAAACTGTTTTTT.